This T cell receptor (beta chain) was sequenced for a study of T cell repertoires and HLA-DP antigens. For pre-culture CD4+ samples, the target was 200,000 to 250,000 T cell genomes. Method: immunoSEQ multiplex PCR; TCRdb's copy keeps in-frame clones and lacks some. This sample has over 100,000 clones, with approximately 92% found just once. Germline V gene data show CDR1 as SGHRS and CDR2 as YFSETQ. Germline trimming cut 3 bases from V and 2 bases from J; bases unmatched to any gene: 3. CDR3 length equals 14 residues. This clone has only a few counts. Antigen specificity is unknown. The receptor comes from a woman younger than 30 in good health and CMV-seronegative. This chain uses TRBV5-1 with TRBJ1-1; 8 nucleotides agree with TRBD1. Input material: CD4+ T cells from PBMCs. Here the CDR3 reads CASSYGQGNTEAFF. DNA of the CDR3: TGCGCCAGCAGCTACGGACAGGGAAACACTGAAGCTTTCTTT.